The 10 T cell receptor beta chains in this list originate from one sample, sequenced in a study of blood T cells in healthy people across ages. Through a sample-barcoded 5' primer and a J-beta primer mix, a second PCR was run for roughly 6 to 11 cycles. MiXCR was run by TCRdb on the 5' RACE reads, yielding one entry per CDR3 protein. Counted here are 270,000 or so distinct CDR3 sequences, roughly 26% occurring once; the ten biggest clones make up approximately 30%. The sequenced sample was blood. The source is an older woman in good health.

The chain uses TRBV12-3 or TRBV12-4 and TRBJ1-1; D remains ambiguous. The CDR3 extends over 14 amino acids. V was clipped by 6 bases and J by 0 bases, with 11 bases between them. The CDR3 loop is CASSPTTMNTEAFF. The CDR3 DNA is TGTGCCAGCAGCCCCACAACAATGAACACTGAAGCTTTCTTT.

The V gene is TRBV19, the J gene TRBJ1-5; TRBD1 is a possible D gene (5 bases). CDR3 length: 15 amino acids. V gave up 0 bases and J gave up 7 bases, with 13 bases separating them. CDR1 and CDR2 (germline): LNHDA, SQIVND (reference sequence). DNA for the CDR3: TGTGCCAGTAGTATAGAGGGGCATAGGATCCAGCCCCAGCATTTT. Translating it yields CASSIEGHRIQPQHF.

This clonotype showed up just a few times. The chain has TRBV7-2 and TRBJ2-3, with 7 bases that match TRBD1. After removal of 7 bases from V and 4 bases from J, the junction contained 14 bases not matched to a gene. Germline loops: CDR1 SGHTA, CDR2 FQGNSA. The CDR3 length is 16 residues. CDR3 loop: CASNRALQGSADTQYF. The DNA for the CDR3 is TGTGCCAGCAACCGGGCTCTACAGGGGTCCGCAGATACGCAGTATTTT. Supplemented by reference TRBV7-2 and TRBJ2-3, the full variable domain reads GAGVSQSPSNKVTEKGKDVELRCDPISGHTALYWYRQSLGQGLEFLIYFQGNSAPDKSGLPSDRFSAERTGGSVSTLTIQRTQQEDSAVYLCASNRALQGSADTQYFGPGTRLTVL.

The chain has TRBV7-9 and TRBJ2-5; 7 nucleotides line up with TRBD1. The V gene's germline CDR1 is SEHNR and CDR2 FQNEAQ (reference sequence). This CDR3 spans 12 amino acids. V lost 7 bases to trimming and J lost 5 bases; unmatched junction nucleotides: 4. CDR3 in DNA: TGTGCCAGCAACCGACAGGGTGAGACCCAGTACTTC. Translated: CASNRQGETQYF.

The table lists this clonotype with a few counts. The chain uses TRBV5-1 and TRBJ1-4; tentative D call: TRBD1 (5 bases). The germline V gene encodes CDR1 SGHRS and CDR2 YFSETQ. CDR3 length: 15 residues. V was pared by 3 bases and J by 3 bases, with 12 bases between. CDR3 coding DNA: TGCGCCAGCAGCTGGGGGAGGAGGGCTAATGAAAAACTGTTTTTT. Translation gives CASSWGRRANEKLFF.

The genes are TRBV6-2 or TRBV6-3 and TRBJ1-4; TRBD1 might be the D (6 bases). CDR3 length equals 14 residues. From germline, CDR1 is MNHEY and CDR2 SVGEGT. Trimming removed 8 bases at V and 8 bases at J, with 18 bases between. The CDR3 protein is CASGTGGGREKLFF. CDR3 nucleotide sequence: TGTGCCAGCGGGACCGGCGGGGGCAGGGAAAAACTGTTTTTT.

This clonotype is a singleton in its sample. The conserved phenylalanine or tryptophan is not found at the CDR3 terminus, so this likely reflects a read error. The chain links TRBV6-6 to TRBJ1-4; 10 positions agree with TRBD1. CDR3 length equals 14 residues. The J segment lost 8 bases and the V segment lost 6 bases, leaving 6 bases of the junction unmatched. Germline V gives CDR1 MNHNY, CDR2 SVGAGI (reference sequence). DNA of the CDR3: TGTGCCAGCAGAACCGGGACAGGGGAGGAAAAACTGTTTTCT. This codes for CASRTGTGEEKLFS.

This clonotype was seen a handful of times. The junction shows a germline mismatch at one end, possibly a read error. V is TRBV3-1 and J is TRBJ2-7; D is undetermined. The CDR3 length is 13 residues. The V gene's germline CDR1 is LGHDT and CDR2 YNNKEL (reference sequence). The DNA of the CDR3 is TGCGCCAGCAGCCAAGATCCGGTCAACGAGCAGTACTTC. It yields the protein CASSQDPVNEQYF.

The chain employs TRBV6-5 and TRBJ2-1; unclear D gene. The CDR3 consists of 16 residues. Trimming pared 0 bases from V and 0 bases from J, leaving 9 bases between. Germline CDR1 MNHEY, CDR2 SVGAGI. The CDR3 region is CASSYSMTVSYNEQFF. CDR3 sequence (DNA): TGTGCCAGCAGTTACTCGATGACGGTCTCCTACAATGAGCAGTTCTTC.

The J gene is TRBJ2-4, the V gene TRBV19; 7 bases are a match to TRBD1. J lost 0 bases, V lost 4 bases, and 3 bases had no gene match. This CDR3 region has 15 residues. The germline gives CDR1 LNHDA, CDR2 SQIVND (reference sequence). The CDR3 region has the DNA TGTGCCAGTAGTACGAGGGGGCTAGCCAAAAACATTCAGTACTTC. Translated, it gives CASSTRGLAKNIQYF.